Below, 15 T cell receptor beta chains from the same sample are listed, as sequenced in a study of technical replicates of blood from a handful of donors. Here immunoSEQ multiplex PCR was the method, and the copy in TCRdb shows in-frame clones only, minus some. There are more than 80,000 clones in the sample; approximately 96% occur only once, and about 0.3% lies in the top ten. The specimen was T cells isolated from PBMCs. The receptors originated from a human donor in good health.

The chain recombines TRBV18 with TRBJ1-1; D perhaps matches TRBD1 (6 bases). Trimming took off 6 bases at V and 1 base at J, with 12 bases between the two ends. The germline V gene has CDR1 KGHSH and CDR2 LQKENI. This CDR3 comprises 14 residues. The CDR3 loop is CASSLQGWNTEAFF. In nucleotides, the CDR3 is TGTGCCAGCTCCCTACAGGGCTGGAACACTGAAGCTTTCTTT.

This chain uses TRBV20-1 with TRBJ1-2; D may be TRBD1 (6 bases). CDR3 length: 10 amino acids. Germline CDR1 is DFQATT and CDR2 is SNEGSKA (reference sequence). Trimming took off 6 bases at V and 5 bases at J, with 7 bases between the two ends. This CDR3 is CSAGQYGYTF. As DNA, the CDR3 is TGCAGTGCCGGACAGTATGGCTACACCTTC.

This chain links TRBV10-3 with TRBJ1-1, with 9 nucleotides matching TRBD1. The V gene's germline CDR1 is ENHRY and CDR2 SYGVKD. The CDR3 has 20 residues. V trimming: 5 bases; J trimming: 0 bases; junction bases outside the gene matches: 19. The CDR3 here is CAISQLEGDRDNIMNTEAFF. DNA of the CDR3: TGTGCCATCAGTCAACTAGAGGGGGACAGGGATAACATCATGAACACTGAAGCTTTCTTT.

The chain is built from TRBV2 and TRBJ1-1; a possible D gene is TRBD1 (5 bases). The CDR3 is 13 residues long. The germline CDR1 and CDR2 sequences are SNHLY and FYNNEI. Trimming took 6 bases from V and 7 from J, leaving 15 bases between them. As DNA, the CDR3 is TGTGCCAGCAGCATGAATCAGGGCAGTGAAGCTTTCTTT. Protein: CASSMNQGSEAFF.

This sequence joins TRBV6-6 and TRBJ2-7; TRBD1 matches at 11 bases. V shed 2 bases and J 5 bases; nucleotides not matched to a gene: 2. The CDR3 spans 14 residues. The V gene's germline CDR1 is MNHNY and CDR2 SVGAGI (reference sequence). CDR3 loop: CASSYRDRGDEQYF. DNA for the CDR3: TGTGCCAGCAGTTACCGGGACAGGGGGGACGAGCAGTACTTC.

V and J are TRBV30 and TRBJ2-6; D might be TRBD2 (5 bases). CDR1 and CDR2 from the germline V gene are GTSNPN and SVGIG (reference sequence). With 0 bases removed from V and 2 bases from J, the gap between germline ends came to 17 bases. The CDR3 length is 18 residues. The CDR3 loop reads CAWSVTGTRETGANVLTF. The CDR3 DNA is TGTGCCTGGAGTGTAACGGGAACGAGAGAGACTGGGGCCAACGTCCTGACTTTC.

This clone appeared once. V and J are TRBV27 and TRBJ2-1; TRBD2 aligns across 10 bases. CDR1 MNHEY and CDR2 SMNVEV come from the germline V gene (reference sequence). This CDR3 has 12 residues. DNA of the CDR3: TGTGTCCCTAGCGGGAGTTTCGGCGAGCAGTTCTTC. This translates into CVPSGSFGEQFF.

This chain joins TRBV10-3 and TRBJ2-3; D possibly corresponds to TRBD2 (6 bases). Between the trimmed V and J ends, which lost 3 bases and 2 bases, there was a span of 12 bases. CDR3 length: 15 residues. Germline assignment: CDR1 ENHRY and CDR2 SYGVKD. CDR3 loop: CAISDRTISTDTQYF. In nucleotides, the CDR3 is TGTGCCATCAGTGATAGGACTATCTCCACAGATACGCAGTATTTT.

The gene calls are TRBV29-1 and TRBJ2-7, with D maybe TRBD2 (5 bases). V dropped 2 bases and J dropped 5 bases, with 13 bases sitting between them. The germline gives CDR1 SQVTM, CDR2 ANQGSEA. The CDR3 has 13 residues. CDR3 coding DNA: TGCAGCGTTGAATTATGGTTCGGGGACGAGCAGTACTTC. Translation: CSVELWFGDEQYF.

The chain is built from TRBV5-8 and TRBJ1-2, with TRBD1 matching 7 bases. J was trimmed by 1 base and V by 3 bases; bases with no gene match: 6. The CDR3 covers 15 residues. The germline gives CDR1 SGHTS, CDR2 YDEGEE. The CDR3 is CASSYDRALNYGYTF. The CDR3 nucleotides read TGTGCCAGCAGCTACGACAGGGCCCTTAACTATGGCTACACCTTC.

The V gene is TRBV6-5, the J gene TRBJ1-5; D is unresolved. V was trimmed by 0 bases and J by 3 bases, leaving 3 bases between them. This CDR3 region has 13 residues. Germline V gene data show CDR1 as MNHEY and CDR2 as SVGAGI. CDR3 sequence (DNA): TGTGCCAGCAGTTACTCTTACAATCAGCCCCAGCATTTT. This translates into CASSYSYNQPQHF.

The J gene is TRBJ2-1, the V gene TRBV27; D is possibly TRBD1 (6 bases). The V gene's germline CDR1 is MNHEY and CDR2 SMNVEV (reference sequence). V lost 5 bases, J lost 1 base, and 15 bases lay in between. The CDR3 length is 16 residues. In DNA form, the CDR3 reads TGTGCCAGCAGTAGGACAGTTTCAATGTCCTACAATGAGCAGTTCTTC. Protein product: CASSRTVSMSYNEQFF.

This sequence joins TRBV4-2 and TRBJ2-5; 9 nucleotides align to TRBD2. The CDR3 contains 15 residues. After removal of 4 bases from V and 5 bases from J, the junction contained 8 bases not matched to a gene. Germline assignment: CDR1 LGHNA and CDR2 YNFKEQ. The CDR3 coding sequence is TGTGCCAGCAGCCTTATAGCGGGAGTGGAGGAGACCCAGTACTTC. Translating it yields CASSLIAGVEETQYF.

The chain is built from TRBV19 and TRBJ1-5; D remains unclear. Trimming removed 1 base from V and 4 bases from J, with 8 bases in between. Germline V lookup: CDR1 LNHDA, CDR2 SQIVND (reference sequence). The CDR3 spans 14 residues. This CDR3 reads CASSIVSGNQPQHF. In DNA, the CDR3 is TGTGCCAGTAGTATAGTATCGGGGAATCAGCCCCAGCATTTT. The full variable domain, in which reference TRBV19 and TRBJ1-5 provide the parts outside the CDR3, is DGGITQSPKYLFRKEGQNVTLSCEQNLNHDAMYWYRQDPGQGLRLIYYSQIVNDFQKGDIAEGYSVSREKKESFPLTVTSAQKNPTAFYLCASSIVSGNQPQHFGDGTRLSIL.

V is TRBV9 and J is TRBJ2-1; the D is unclear. The CDR3 length is 17 residues. Germline lookup yields CDR1 SGDLS and CDR2 YYNGEE. Trimming pared 2 bases from V and 0 bases from J, leaving 15 bases between. The CDR3 sequence is CASSVIERPSSYNEQFF. The CDR3 nucleotides read TGTGCCAGCAGCGTGATAGAGAGGCCGAGCTCCTACAATGAGCAGTTCTTC. The full variable domain, completed using reference TRBV9 and TRBJ2-1, is DSGVTQTPKHLITATGQRVTLRCSPRSGDLSVYWYQQSLDQGLQFLIQYYNGEERAKGNILERFSAQQFPDLHSELNLSSLELGDSALYFCASSVIERPSSYNEQFFGPGTRLTVL.